This section outlines one TCR beta chain sequence together with its context. Its target is not known. These data belong to a study of T cells in localized non-small cell lung cancer. CDR3 length equals 13 residues. The V gene's germline CDR1 is MDHEN and CDR2 SYDVKM. Trimming removed 6 bases at V and 5 bases at J, with 13 bases between. General observations from the study: Detection in adjacent lung was observed for a median approximately 52 of the top 100 tumor clones. As only one tumor region underwent sequencing, heterogeneity remains possible. The greatest T cell clonality was found in uninvolved adjacent lung (higher than in tumor). Higher blood T cell density tracked longer overall survival.

The table came from immunoSEQ multiplex PCR; TCRdb's copy has only in-frame clones and leaves some out. The profile shows 800 to 1,100 clones, approximately 33% of them singletons. The genes are TRBV28 and TRBJ1-2, with D unclear. The sample consisted of normal lung tissue next to the tumor, taken before any cancer treatment. The receptor was derived from a female donor at least 60 years old with stage I lung adenocarcinoma. The CDR3 reads CASSQTGAYGYTF. The CDR3 DNA reads TGTGCCAGCAGCCAGACTGGTGCTTATGGCTACACCTTC.